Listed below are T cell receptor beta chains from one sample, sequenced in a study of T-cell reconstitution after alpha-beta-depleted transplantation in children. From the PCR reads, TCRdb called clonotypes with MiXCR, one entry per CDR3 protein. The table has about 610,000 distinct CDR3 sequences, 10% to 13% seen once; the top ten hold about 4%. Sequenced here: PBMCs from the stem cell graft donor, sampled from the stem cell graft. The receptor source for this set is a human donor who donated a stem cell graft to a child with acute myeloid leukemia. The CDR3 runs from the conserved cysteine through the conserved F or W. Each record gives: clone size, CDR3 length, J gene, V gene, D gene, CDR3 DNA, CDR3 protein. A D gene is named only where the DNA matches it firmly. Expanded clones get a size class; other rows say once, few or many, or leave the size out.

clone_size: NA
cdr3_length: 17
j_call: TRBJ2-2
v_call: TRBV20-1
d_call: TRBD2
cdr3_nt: TGCAGTGCTAGAGATCTAGCGGGAAGCCCCAACACCGGGGAGCTGTTTTTT
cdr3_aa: CSARDLAGSPNTGELFF

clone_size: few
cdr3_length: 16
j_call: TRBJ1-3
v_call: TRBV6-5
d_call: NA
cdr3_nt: TGTGCCAGCAGTTACGGGCAGGGAAAGGCTGGAAACACCATATATTTT
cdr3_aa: CASSYGQGKAGNTIYF

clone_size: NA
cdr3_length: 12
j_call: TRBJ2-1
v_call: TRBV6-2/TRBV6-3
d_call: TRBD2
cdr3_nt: TGTGCCAGCAGCCCACTAGCGGGATCGCAGTTCTTC
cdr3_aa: CASSPLAGSQFF

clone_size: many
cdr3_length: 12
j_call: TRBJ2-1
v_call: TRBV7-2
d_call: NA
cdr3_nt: TGTGCCAGCAGGCGGGATAACGCCCAGCAGTTCTTC
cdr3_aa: CASRRDNAQQFF

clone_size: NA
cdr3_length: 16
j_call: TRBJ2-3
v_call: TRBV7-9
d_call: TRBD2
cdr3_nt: TGTGCCAGCAGCTTACAAACTAGCGGGAGTTGGGATACGCAGTATTTT
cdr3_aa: CASSLQTSGSWDTQYF

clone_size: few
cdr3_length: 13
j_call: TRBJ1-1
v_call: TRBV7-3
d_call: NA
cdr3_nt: TGTGCCAGCAGCTACTTGGGGAACAGTAAAGCTTTCTTT
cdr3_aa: CASSYLGNSKAFF

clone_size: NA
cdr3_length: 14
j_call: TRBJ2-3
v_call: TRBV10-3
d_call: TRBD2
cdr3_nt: TGTGCCATCAGTGCTCCGGGAGGAACAGATACGCAGTATTTT
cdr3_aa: CAISAPGGTDTQYF

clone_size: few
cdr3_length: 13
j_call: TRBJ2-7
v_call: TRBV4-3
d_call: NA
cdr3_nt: TGCGCCAGCAGCCAAGGGCCAGGGGACGAGCAGTACTTC
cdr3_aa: CASSQGPGDEQYF

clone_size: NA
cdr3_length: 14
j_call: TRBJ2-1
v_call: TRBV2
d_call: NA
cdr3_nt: TGTGCCACTAGGGGTATAGCGGCCTACAATGAGCAGTTCTTC
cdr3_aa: CATRGIAAYNEQFF

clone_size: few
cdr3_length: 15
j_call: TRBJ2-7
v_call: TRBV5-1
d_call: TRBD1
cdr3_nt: TGCGCCAGCAGCTTGGGGCAGGGGGCTTCCTACGAGCAGTACTTC
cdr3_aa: CASSLGQGASYEQYF

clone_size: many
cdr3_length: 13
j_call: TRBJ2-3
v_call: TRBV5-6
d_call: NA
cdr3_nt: TGTGCCAGCAGCTTGGAGATGACAGATACGCAGTATTTT
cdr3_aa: CASSLEMTDTQYF

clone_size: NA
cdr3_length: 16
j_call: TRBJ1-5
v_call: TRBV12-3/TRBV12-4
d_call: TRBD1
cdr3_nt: TGTGCCAGCACCACGACAGGGGGGAGAGGCAATCAGCCCCAGCATTTT
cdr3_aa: CASTTTGGRGNQPQHF

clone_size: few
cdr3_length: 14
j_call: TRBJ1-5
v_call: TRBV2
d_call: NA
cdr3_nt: TGTGCCAGCAGTGAGAGTGGGCGGGATCAGCCCCAGCATTTT
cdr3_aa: CASSESGRDQPQHF

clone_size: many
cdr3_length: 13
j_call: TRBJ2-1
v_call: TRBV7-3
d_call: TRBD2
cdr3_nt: TGTGCCAGCAGCTTACAGCGGGAGGGTGAGCAGGTCTTC
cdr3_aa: CASSLQREGEQVF

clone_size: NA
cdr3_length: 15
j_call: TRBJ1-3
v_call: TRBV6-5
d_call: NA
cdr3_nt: TGTGCCAGCAGTTCCCAAAGCAATCTCGGAAACACCATATATTTT
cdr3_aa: CASSSQSNLGNTIYF

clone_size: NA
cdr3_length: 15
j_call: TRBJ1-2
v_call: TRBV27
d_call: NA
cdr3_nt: TGTGCCAGCAGTTCGACAGGAGACTCCCGCTATGGCTACACCTTC
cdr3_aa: CASSSTGDSRYGYTF

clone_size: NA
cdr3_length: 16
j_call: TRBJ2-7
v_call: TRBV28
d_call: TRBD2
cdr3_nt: TGTGCCAGCAGTTCTCCTACTAGCGGGAGGTACGGGGAGCAGTACTTC
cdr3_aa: CASSSPTSGRYGEQYF

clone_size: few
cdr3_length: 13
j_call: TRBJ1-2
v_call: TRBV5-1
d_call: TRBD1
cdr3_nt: TGCGCCAGCACTCGAGACAGGGACTATGGCTACACCTTC
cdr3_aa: CASTRDRDYGYTF

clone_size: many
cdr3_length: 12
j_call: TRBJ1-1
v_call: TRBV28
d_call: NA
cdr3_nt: TGTGCCAGCAGTTACCCCTGGACTGAAGCTTTCTTT
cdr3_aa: CASSYPWTEAFF

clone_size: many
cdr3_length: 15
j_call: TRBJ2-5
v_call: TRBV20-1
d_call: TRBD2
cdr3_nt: TGCAGTGCCCCCCCGGGACTAGCGGACCAAGAGACCCAGTACTTC
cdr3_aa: CSAPPGLADQETQYF

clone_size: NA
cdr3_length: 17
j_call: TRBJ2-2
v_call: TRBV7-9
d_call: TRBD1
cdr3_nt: TGTGCCAGCAGCTTAGCATCTACAGGGGAAAAAGCCGGGGAGCTGTTTTTT
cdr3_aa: CASSLASTGEKAGELFF

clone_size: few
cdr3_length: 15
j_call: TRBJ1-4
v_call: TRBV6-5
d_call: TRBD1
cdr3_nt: TGTGCCAGCAGTTACTCGAGACAGGGAGGTGAAAAACTGTTTTTT
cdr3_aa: CASSYSRQGGEKLFF

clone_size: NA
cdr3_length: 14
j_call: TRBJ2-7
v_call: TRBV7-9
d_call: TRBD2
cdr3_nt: TGTGCCAGCAGCTTTACGGGAGGGCCCCACGAGCAGTACTTC
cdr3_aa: CASSFTGGPHEQYF

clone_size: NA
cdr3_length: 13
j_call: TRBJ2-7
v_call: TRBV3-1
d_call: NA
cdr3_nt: TGTGCCAGTAAGATGGGAGCCGCCTACGAGCAGTACTTC
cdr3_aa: CASKMGAAYEQYF

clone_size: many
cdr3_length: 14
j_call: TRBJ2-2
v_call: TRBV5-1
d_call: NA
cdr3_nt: TGCGCCAGCAGCTTGGACCCGAAAACCGGGGAGCTGTTTTTT
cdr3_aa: CASSLDPKTGELFF

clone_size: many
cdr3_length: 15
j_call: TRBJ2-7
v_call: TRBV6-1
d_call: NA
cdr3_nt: TGTGCCAGCAGTGAATGGCGAGCGGACAAATACGAGCAGTACTTC
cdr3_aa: CASSEWRADKYEQYF

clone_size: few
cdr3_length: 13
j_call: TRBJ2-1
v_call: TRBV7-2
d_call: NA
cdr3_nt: TGTGCCAGCAGCCTTCAAGTGTTGAATGAGCAGTTCTTC
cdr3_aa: CASSLQVLNEQFF